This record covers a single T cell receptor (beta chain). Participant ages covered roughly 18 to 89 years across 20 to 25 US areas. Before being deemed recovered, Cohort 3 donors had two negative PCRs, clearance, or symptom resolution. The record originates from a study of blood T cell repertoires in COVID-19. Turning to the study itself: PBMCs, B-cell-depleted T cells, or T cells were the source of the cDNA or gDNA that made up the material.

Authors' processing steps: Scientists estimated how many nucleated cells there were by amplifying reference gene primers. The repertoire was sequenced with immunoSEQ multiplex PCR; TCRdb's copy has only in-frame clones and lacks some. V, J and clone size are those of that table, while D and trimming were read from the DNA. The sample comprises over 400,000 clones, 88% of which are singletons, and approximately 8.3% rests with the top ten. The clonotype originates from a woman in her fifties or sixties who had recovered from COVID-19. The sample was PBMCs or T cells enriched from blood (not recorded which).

CDR3 nucleotide sequence: TGTGCCAGCAGCCGAGACCTAGCGGGCTATTACGAGCAGTACTTC. It yields the protein CASSRDLAGYYEQYF. This rearrangement joins TRBV4-2 to TRBJ2-7, with TRBD2 matching over 8 bases. CDR1 and CDR2 (germline): LGHNA, YNFKEQ. CDR3 length: 15 residues. With V trimmed by 4 bases and J by 4 bases, 9 bases remained unmatched.